What follows are 16 T cell receptor beta chains derived from one specimen sequenced in a study of cytomegalovirus exposure and HLA in healthy donors. PCR was performed using 60 Vbeta and 13 Jbeta primers. Measured with immunoSEQ multiplex PCR; TCRdb has only the in-frame clones, and not every one. The table has about 140,000 clones, around 75% seen once. Sequenced material: PBMCs. Receptor source: a female donor in good health and CMV-seronegative.

This clone has just a few counts. The chain recombines TRBV5-4 with TRBJ2-7; TRBD1 matches at 9 bases. From germline, CDR1 is SGHNT and CDR2 YYREEE (reference sequence). The CDR3 is 14 residues long. Trimming cost V 2 bases and J 4 bases; bases outside gene matches: 4. CDR3 DNA sequence: TGTGCCAGCAGCTTTACAGGGGGCTCGTACGAGCAGTACTTC. Translating it yields CASSFTGGSYEQYF. Together with reference TRBV5-4 and TRBJ2-7, the CDR3 gives the full variable domain: ETGVTQSPTHLIKTRGQQVTLRCSSQSGHNTVSWYQQALGQGPQFIFQYYREEENGRGNFPPRFSGLQFPNYSSELNVNALELDDSALYLCASSFTGGSYEQYFGPGTRLTVT.

The chain carries TRBV30 and TRBJ1-1; D remains ambiguous. The CDR3 is 12 amino acids. The germline V gene has CDR1 GTSNPN and CDR2 SVGIG (reference sequence). V was trimmed by 1 base and J by 4 bases, leaving 7 bases between them. CDR3 sequence: CAWSERGTEAFF. The CDR3 nucleotides are TGTGCCTGGAGTGAAAGAGGCACTGAAGCTTTCTTT.

This rearrangement joins TRBV5-1 to TRBJ2-3; 8 bases align to TRBD1. This CDR3 is 16 amino acids long. J was trimmed by 5 bases and V by 0 bases; bases with no gene match: 8. In germline, CDR1 is SGHRS, CDR2 YFSETQ. The CDR3 loop reads CASSLGDRLDRDTQYF. The CDR3 nucleotides read TGCGCCAGCAGCTTGGGGGACAGGTTGGATCGAGATACGCAGTATTTT. The full variable domain, in which reference TRBV5-1 and TRBJ2-3 provide the parts outside the CDR3, is KAGVTQTPRYLIKTRGQQVTLSCSPISGHRSVSWYQQTPGQGLQFLFEYFSETQRNKGNFPGRFSGRQFSNSRSEMNVSTLELGDSALYLCASSLGDRLDRDTQYFGPGTRLTVL.

As regards this clone: At one of its ends the junction is not consistent with the germline gene, which may arise from a read error. The V and J genes are TRBV2 and TRBJ1-2; no definite D call. This CDR3 comprises 13 residues. From germline, CDR1 is SNHLY and CDR2 FYNNEI. The CDR3 sequence: CASSVGGNYGHTF. In DNA, the CDR3 is TGTGCCAGCAGTGTGGGAGGAAACTATGGCCACACCTTC.

In regard to this clone: At one end the junction does not follow the germline gene, possibly because of a read error. This chain uses TRBV28 with TRBJ2-2; 7 nucleotides align to TRBD1. Germline lookup yields CDR1 MDHEN and CDR2 SYDVKM. The CDR3 covers 14 residues. The CDR3 spells CASSNLRGTEELFF. The CDR3 nucleotides are TGTGCCAGCAGCAACCTCAGGGGGACCGAGGAGCTGTTTTTT.

The chain employs TRBV5-6 and TRBJ2-3; TRBD1 matches at 7 bases. Germline V gene data show CDR1 as SGHDT and CDR2 as YYEEEE. V shed 0 bases, J shed 1 base, and the junction held 2 bases outside the gene matches. There are 15 residues in the CDR3. The CDR3 here is CASSLGDRGTDTQYF. The DNA of the CDR3 is TGTGCCAGCAGCTTGGGTGACAGGGGCACAGATACGCAGTATTTT.

The chain uses TRBV6-5 and TRBJ2-3; a possible D gene is TRBD2 (8 bases). The germline CDR1 and CDR2 sequences are MNHEY and SVGAGI. The CDR3 has 15 amino acids. V gave up 4 bases and J gave up 4 bases, with 15 bases separating them. The CDR3 sequence is CASSSGLGGADTQYF. The CDR3 nucleotides read TGTGCCAGCAGTTCGGGACTAGGGGGCGCAGATACGCAGTATTTT.

This chain links TRBV5-1 with TRBJ2-5; TRBD1 matches 8 bases. J lost 4 bases, V lost 4 bases, and 6 bases had no gene match. Germline V gene lookup returns CDR1 SGHRS and CDR2 YFSETQ. The CDR3 contains 14 residues. Here the CDR3 reads CASSRDRYLETQYF. The CDR3 coding sequence is TGCGCCAGCAGCCGGGACAGGTACTTAGAGACCCAGTACTTC.

The V call is TRBV5-1, the J call TRBJ2-5; TRBD2 is a possible D gene (5 bases). The CDR3 totals 13 residues. V was trimmed by 0 bases and J by 2 bases, leaving 5 bases between them. Looked up from germline, CDR1 is SGHRS and CDR2 is YFSETQ. The chain's CDR3 is CASSLGLQETQYF. The CDR3 DNA follows: TGCGCCAGCAGCTTGGGACTACAAGAGACCCAGTACTTC.

This chain links TRBV2 with TRBJ1-5; no firm D call. The V gene's germline CDR1 is SNHLY and CDR2 FYNNEI. CDR3 length equals 13 residues. Trimming left V 3 bases short and J 4 bases short, with 7 bases between. The CDR3 loop reads CASSDRYNQPQHF. The CDR3 nucleotides are TGTGCCAGCAGTGACAGGTATAATCAGCCCCAGCATTTT.

V usage is TRBV29-1 and J usage is TRBJ1-1; the D gene is possibly TRBD1 (5 bases). V gave up 8 bases and J gave up 5 bases, with 18 bases separating them. This CDR3 comprises 13 residues. Germline V lookup: CDR1 SQVTM, CDR2 ANQGSEA. The CDR3 sequence is CSYRDGGGTEAFF. The DNA of the CDR3 is TGCAGCTACCGGGACGGGGGTGGGACTGAAGCTTTCTTT.

The CDR3 DNA is TGTGCCTGGAGGACAGTCAACTATGGCTACACCTTC. It specifies CAWRTVNYGYTF. This sequence joins TRBV30 and TRBJ1-2; TRBD1 is a possible D gene (5 bases). V gave up 3 bases and J gave up 2 bases, with 7 bases separating them. Germline CDR1 GTSNPN, CDR2 SVGIG (reference sequence). The length of the CDR3 is 12 residues.

V and J are TRBV27 and TRBJ2-5, with TRBD2 identical over 8 bases. The V gene end was trimmed by 5 bases and the J gene end by 5 bases; junction bases not matched to a gene: 7. Germline CDR1 and CDR2: MNHEY and SMNVEV (reference sequence). This CDR3 comprises 14 residues. Written as DNA, the CDR3 is TGTGCCAGCAGTCCGGGACTAGGGGAGGAGACCCAGTACTTC. The encoded protein is CASSPGLGEETQYF.

V usage is TRBV30 and J usage is TRBJ1-2, with 8 positions matching TRBD1. The V gene's germline CDR1 is GTSNPN and CDR2 SVGIG (reference sequence). CDR3 length equals 13 residues. V lost 2 bases to trimming and J lost 5 bases; unmatched junction nucleotides: 4. CDR3 region: CAWSLRGHYGYTF. The CDR3 region has the DNA TGTGCCTGGAGTCTCAGGGGGCATTATGGCTACACCTTC.

The rearrangement uses TRBV27 and TRBJ1-4, with 7 positions matching TRBD1. The CDR3 spans 17 residues. Germline-derived CDR1 and CDR2 are MNHEY and SMNVEV (reference sequence). After removal of 5 bases from V and 3 bases from J, the junction contained 12 bases not matched to a gene. The CDR3 sequence: CASSPGRLGTANEKLFF. For the CDR3, the DNA is TGTGCCAGCAGTCCCGGTAGGCTTGGGACAGCTAATGAAAAACTGTTTTTT.

V usage is TRBV5-6 and J usage is TRBJ2-6; D may be TRBD1 (5 bases). The V gene lost 1 base and the J gene lost 14 bases, with 16 bases spanning the gap. The CDR3 consists of 14 residues. Germline values: CDR1 SGHDT, CDR2 YYEEEE. CDR3 in DNA: TGTGCCAGCAGCTTGCCCGCAGGGCCGCCGCTCCTGACTTTC. Translation gives CASSLPAGPPLLTF.